The 23 T cell receptor beta chains in this list originate from one sample, sequenced in a study of cytomegalovirus exposure and HLA in healthy donors. PCR used 60 Vbeta primers and 13 Jbeta primers. Assay: immunoSEQ multiplex PCR; the TCRdb copy retains only in-frame clones and omits some. The table shows around 180,000 clones, with approximately 81% occurring only once. The material sequenced was PBMCs. Receptor source: a boy younger than 18 in good health and CMV-seronegative.

This sequence joins TRBV29-1 and TRBJ2-5; maybe TRBD1 (6 bases). This CDR3 spans 12 amino acids. Germline V lookup: CDR1 SQVTM, CDR2 ANQGSEA. V gave up 6 bases and J gave up 2 bases, with 10 bases separating them. CDR3 nucleotides: TGCAGCGTATGGACAGTTCAAGAGACCCAGTACTTC. Amino acid sequence: CSVWTVQETQYF.

The chain has TRBV5-1 and TRBJ1-4, with D maybe TRBD1 (6 bases). Germline values: CDR1 SGHRS, CDR2 YFSETQ. The V and J ends lost 0 bases and 8 bases respectively, with 11 bases between them. The CDR3 runs 14 residues. For the CDR3, the DNA is TGCGCCAGCAGCTTGGCAGGGGAGAGGGAAAAACTGTTTTTT. This codes for CASSLAGEREKLFF. The whole variable domain, remainder taken from reference TRBV5-1 and TRBJ1-4, is KAGVTQTPRYLIKTRGQQVTLSCSPISGHRSVSWYQQTPGQGLQFLFEYFSETQRNKGNFPGRFSGRQFSNSRSEMNVSTLELGDSALYLCASSLAGEREKLFFGSGTQLSVL.

The chain couples TRBV19 to TRBJ1-2; TRBD1 aligns across 11 bases. Looked up from germline, CDR1 is LNHDA and CDR2 is SQIVND (reference sequence). CDR3 length equals 16 residues. J was trimmed by 7 bases and V by 4 bases; bases with no gene match: 11. The CDR3 nucleotides read TGTGCCAGTAGTACGGGGACAGGGGGTGGCTTTATTGGCTACACCTTC. Translated: CASSTGTGGGFIGYTF.

The V gene is TRBV29-1, the J gene TRBJ1-2; D ambiguous. The CDR3 runs to 13 residues. Trimming left V 4 bases short and J 0 bases short, with 9 bases between. Germline CDR1 reads SQVTM; CDR2 reads ANQGSEA. The CDR3 nucleotides are TGCAGCGTTGGGCAGGAAGCTAACTATGGCTACACCTTC. This gives the protein CSVGQEANYGYTF.

This rearrangement joins TRBV9 to TRBJ2-7; TRBD1 matches 7 bases. The CDR3 is 14 residues long. The junction had 7 bases not matched to a gene; V was cut back by 2 bases and J by 5 bases. CDR1 is SGDLS and CDR2 is YYNGEE in the germline V gene. The CDR3: CASSVSGGRNEQYF. CDR3 in DNA: TGTGCCAGCAGCGTTTCAGGGGGTAGGAACGAGCAGTACTTC.

The gene calls are TRBV11-2 and TRBJ1-2, with 7 bases matching TRBD1. V shed 5 bases, J shed 7 bases, and the junction held 13 bases outside the gene matches. This CDR3 comprises 15 residues. From germline, CDR1 is SGHAT and CDR2 FQNNGV. The CDR3: CASSDEGGKLGGYTF. The DNA of the CDR3 is TGTGCCAGCAGCGACGAAGGGGGCAAGTTGGGTGGCTACACCTTC.

This chain joins TRBV2 and TRBJ2-3; D ambiguous. This CDR3 comprises 11 residues. Germline V gene sequence: CDR1 SNHLY, CDR2 FYNNEI. The V end was cut by 8 bases, the J end by 5 bases, with 8 bases between. CDR3 sequence: CASGVVDTQYF. The CDR3 region has the DNA TGTGCCAGCGGAGTAGTAGATACGCAGTATTTT.

Remarks on this clone: A read error may account for a junction end that differs from germline. This rearrangement joins TRBV7-7 to TRBJ2-4; TRBD1 might be the D (6 bases). There are 13 residues in the CDR3. Germline V gives CDR1 SSHAT, CDR2 FNYEAQ (reference sequence). The CDR3 loop reads CASSPGVGNIQYF. The CDR3, as DNA: TGTGCTAGCAGCCCAGGGGTTGGGAACATTCAGTACTTC.

This sequence joins TRBV4-3 and TRBJ2-2; 7 bases fit TRBD1. V dropped 6 bases and J dropped 7; count of bases not matched to a gene: 5. From germline, CDR1 is LGHNA and CDR2 YSLEER. The CDR3 runs 13 residues. CDR3 coding DNA: TGCGCCAGCAGTCACAGGGGCGGCGGGGAGCTGTTTTTT. It specifies CASSHRGGGELFF.

This chain uses TRBV4-3 with TRBJ2-7; the match to TRBD2 covers 8 bases. J was trimmed by 2 bases and V by 1 base; bases with no gene match: 4. CDR1 is LGHNA and CDR2 is YSLEER in the germline V gene. The CDR3 is 15 amino acids. The CDR3 loop reads CASSQVPGGAYEQYF. CDR3 DNA: TGCGCCAGCAGCCAAGTACCCGGGGGGGCCTACGAGCAGTACTTC.

The chain has TRBV15 and TRBJ1-1; D is possibly TRBD1 (6 bases). The germline gives CDR1 LNHNV, CDR2 YYDKDF (reference sequence). The V end was cut by 8 bases, the J end by 4 bases, with 14 bases between. This CDR3 is built from 13 residues. For the CDR3, the DNA is TGTGCCACCGTCGACAGGTTTTTCACTGAAGCTTTCTTT. It encodes CATVDRFFTEAFF.

The rearrangement uses TRBV29-1 and TRBJ2-7, with TRBD1 matching over 7 bases. Germline-derived CDR1 and CDR2 are SQVTM and ANQGSEA. The junction had 16 bases not matched to a gene; V was cut back by 4 bases and J by 7 bases. The CDR3 consists of 15 residues. This CDR3 reads CSVVSRQGKPREQYF. For the CDR3, the DNA is TGCAGCGTTGTAAGCCGACAGGGAAAACCCCGGGAGCAGTACTTC.

The CDR3 DNA sequence: TGCGCCAGCAGCGATCCCGGGACAGGGTATAACGAGCAGTACTTC. It is translated as CASSDPGTGYNEQYF. The chain joins TRBV5-1 to TRBJ2-7; 9 nucleotides align to TRBD1. The CDR3 length is 15 residues. Per germline, CDR1 SGHRS and CDR2 YFSETQ. The V segment lost 4 bases and the J segment 5 bases; nucleotides outside the gene matches: 10.

V is TRBV9 and J is TRBJ1-2; D not resolved. Deletions cut 6 bases from V and 8 bases from J, with 14 bases between. CDR3 size: 12 residues. In germline, CDR1 is SGDLS, CDR2 YYNGEE. CDR3 amino acids: CASIRPGGGYTF. In nucleotides, the CDR3 is TGTGCCAGCATTCGCCCTGGAGGGGGCTACACCTTC.

The rearrangement joins TRBV5-5 to TRBJ2-7; TRBD2 agrees at 7 bases. With 0 bases clipped from V and 2 bases from J, the junction kept 5 bases outside the gene matches. Germline CDR1 and CDR2: SGHKS and YYEKEE (reference sequence). The CDR3 has 15 residues. The CDR3 nucleotides are TGTGCCAGCAGCTTGGCTGGCGGGAGCACCTACGAGCAGTACTTC. Its protein is CASSLAGGSTYEQYF. The full variable domain, rest sourced from reference TRBV5-5 and TRBJ2-7, is DAGVTQSPTHLIKTRGQQVTLRCSPISGHKSVSWYQQVLGQGPQFIFQYYEKEERGRGNFPDRFSARQFPNYSSELNVNALLLGDSALYLCASSLAGGSTYEQYFGPGTRLTVT.

The rearrangement links TRBV6-5 to TRBJ1-1; D is ambiguous. Germline V gives CDR1 MNHEY, CDR2 SVGAGI. V dropped 5 bases and J dropped 1 base, with 5 bases sitting between them. CDR3 size: 12 residues. CDR3 sequence reads: CASSRKNTEAFF. DNA for the CDR3: TGTGCCAGCAGTCGTAAGAACACTGAAGCTTTCTTT.

CDR3: CASTTGSYGYTF. The DNA of the CDR3 is TGTGCCAGCACGACAGGGAGTTATGGCTACACCTTC. The chain couples TRBV25-1 to TRBJ1-2, with 7 bases identical to TRBD1. The J segment lost 5 bases and the V segment lost 7 bases, leaving 4 bases of the junction unmatched. Germline values: CDR1 MGHDK, CDR2 SYGVNS. This CDR3 contains 12 residues.

This rearrangement joins TRBV30 to TRBJ1-1, with D perhaps TRBD1 (6 bases). Trimming cost V 2 bases and J 7 bases, with 14 bases left between them. CDR1 is GTSNPN, CDR2 SVGIG, per germline (reference sequence). The CDR3 loop spans 13 amino acids. The CDR3 DNA reads as TGTGCCTGGAGTTCTACAGGGTTGGGTGAAGCTTTCTTT. This codes for CAWSSTGLGEAFF.

CDR3 nucleotide sequence: TGTGCCAGCAGCCCTCTCTCCGGGGAGCTGTTTTTT. Residues: CASSPLSGELFF. The rearrangement joins TRBV7-3 to TRBJ2-2; D is unresolved. Per the germline V gene, CDR1 is SGHTA and CDR2 is FQGTGA. This CDR3 spans 12 amino acids. Trimming left V 5 bases short and J 6 bases short, with 7 bases between.

In this sample, this clone turned up many times. This chain connects TRBV6-4 to TRBJ2-1; 8 bases line up with TRBD1. Germline CDR1 reads MRHNA; CDR2 reads SNTAGT. V was pared by 4 bases and J by 7 bases, with 6 bases of the junction left unmatched. This CDR3 spans 14 amino acids. As DNA, the CDR3 is TGTGCCAGCAGTGCTAGTCAGGGGGCTAATGAGCAGTTCTTC. It is translated as CASSASQGANEQFF.

The chain joins TRBV4-1 to TRBJ2-7, with unresolved D. The germline CDR1 and CDR2 sequences are MGHRA and YSYEKL. The germline V and J ends were trimmed by 3 bases and 5 bases, with 11 bases remaining between them. There are 13 residues in the CDR3. CDR3 protein: CASSQGPWDEQYF. The CDR3 DNA sequence: TGCGCCAGCAGCCAGGGCCCCTGGGACGAGCAGTACTTC.

This clone came up once. This rearrangement joins TRBV28 to TRBJ2-7; TRBD2 matches at 8 bases. With 3 bases clipped from V and 4 bases from J, the junction kept 5 bases outside the gene matches. Germline lookup yields CDR1 MDHEN and CDR2 SYDVKM. The CDR3 is 14 residues long. The chain's CDR3 is CASSFRSGSYEQYF. CDR3 DNA sequence: TGTGCCAGCAGTTTTCGAAGCGGGAGTTACGAGCAGTACTTC. The variable domain in full, with the rest retrieved from reference TRBV28 and TRBJ2-7, is DVKVTQSSRYLVKRTGEKVFLECVQDMDHENMFWYRQDPGLGLRLIYFSYDVKMKEKGDIPEGYSVSREKKERFSLILESASTNQTSMYLCASSFRSGSYEQYFGPGTRLTVT.

With regard to this clone: At one boundary the junction diverges from the germline segment, which might be a read error. The chain carries TRBV7-9 and TRBJ1-1; 7 nucleotides line up with TRBD1. This CDR3 has 12 residues. Germline CDR1 SEHNR, CDR2 FQNEAQ (reference sequence). In DNA form, the CDR3 reads TGTTCCAGCAGCCCGGGACAGTATGAAGCTTTCTTT. Amino acid sequence: CSSSPGQYEAFF.